The source of this T cell receptor (beta chain) is a study of brain T cells in children with intractable seizures. Overall study findings and caveats: Pre-surgery blood may have been undersampled, hiding some clones. Top 50 brain clonotypes included both public and private clones.

A remark on this clone: Its antigen remains unidentified.

The CDR3 is 17 residues long. V was clipped by 7 bases and J by 0 bases; unmatched bases: 14. Germline assignment: CDR1 SNHLY and CDR2 FYNNEI. Surgery cases with the highest brain T cell transcript signatures were chosen for sequencing. Before surgery, patients took at least one anti-epileptic drug. Only in-frame clones appear in the TCRdb table, and some are missing; sequencing was by immunoSEQ multiplex PCR. The sample lists more than 1,500 clones, almost 80% occurring once. Specimen: resected brain tissue, collected at surgery. The V and J genes are TRBV2 and TRBJ1-2; TRBD1 matches at 7 bases. The TCR comes from a girl aged 2 to 10 with tuberous sclerosis and intractable seizures. The CDR3 DNA reads TGTGCCAGCACCCAAAGCCCGACAGGGCAAACTAACTATGGCTACACCTTC. Its protein product is CASTQSPTGQTNYGYTF.